The 20 T cell receptor beta chains given below trace back to one sample, sequenced in a study of blood T cell repertoires in COVID-19. Produced via immunoSEQ multiplex PCR; TCRdb's table is partial and in-frame only. The sample includes about 150,000 clones, more than 80% of them seen just once. Sequenced input: peripheral blood. The receptors were gathered from a human donor with acute or convalescent COVID-19. The donor label of this sample is uncertain.

The V call is TRBV19, the J call TRBJ2-3, with D perhaps matching TRBD2 (5 bases). V lost 7 bases, J lost 2 bases, and 13 bases lay in between. The germline V gene encodes CDR1 LNHDA and CDR2 SQIVND (reference sequence). CDR3 length: 14 amino acids. For the CDR3, the DNA is TGTGCCAGTAAGGCACTCCGGGACACAGATACGCAGTATTTT. Encoded protein: CASKALRDTDTQYF.

This chain connects TRBV6-5 to TRBJ2-7; TRBD2 is a possible D gene (5 bases). From germline, CDR1 is MNHEY and CDR2 SVGAGI. The CDR3 is 14 amino acids. Trimming stripped 0 bases from V and 3 bases from J, with 9 bases between. Here the CDR3 DNA reads TGTGCCAGCAGTTACTCGAGGGCCAGCTACGAGCAGTACTTC. As protein: CASSYSRASYEQYF.

In this sample, this clone turned up a few times. The V and J genes are TRBV19 and TRBJ2-1; TRBD2 is a possible D gene (6 bases). Trimming pared 4 bases from V and 0 bases from J, leaving 22 bases between. The CDR3 covers 19 residues. Germline lookup yields CDR1 LNHDA and CDR2 SQIVND (reference sequence). CDR3 in DNA: TGTGCCAGTAGTAGAAACCCTGGGGACTTCGATAGCTCCTACAATGAGCAGTTCTTC. Protein: CASSRNPGDFDSSYNEQFF.

The chain uses TRBV29-1 and TRBJ1-1; a possible D gene is TRBD1 (6 bases). Germline CDR1 reads SQVTM; CDR2 reads ANQGSEA. The CDR3 runs 11 residues. Trimming shortened V by 6 bases and J by 4 bases, and 9 bases separated the two germline ends. The CDR3 is CSVRGGTEAFF. CDR3 bases: TGCAGCGTCCGAGGGGGCACTGAAGCTTTCTTT.

The rearrangement uses TRBV24-1 and TRBJ1-2; 7 bases agree with TRBD1. Germline trimming cut 4 bases from V and 3 bases from J; bases unmatched to any gene: 7. This CDR3 spans 15 amino acids. Germline lookup yields CDR1 KGHDR and CDR2 SFDVKD. CDR3 coding DNA: TGTGCCACCAGTGAACCGACAGGGACGGACTATGGCTACACCTTC. Protein sequence: CATSEPTGTDYGYTF.

The CDR3 region has the DNA TGTGCCAGCAGCTCACAACCGGGACAGGGGAGCGACTACTATGGCTACACCTTC. Translation: CASSSQPGQGSDYYGYTF. This chain joins TRBV9 and TRBJ1-2, with 10 bases identical to TRBD1. Germline V gene sequence: CDR1 SGDLS, CDR2 YYNGEE. V dropped 4 bases and J dropped 3; count of bases not matched to a gene: 15. The CDR3 is made up of 18 amino acids.

The J gene is TRBJ1-3, the V gene TRBV4-1; D perhaps matches TRBD1 (5 bases). Trimming took off 5 bases at V and 2 bases at J, with 13 bases between the two ends. The CDR3 is 15 residues long. In germline, CDR1 is MGHRA, CDR2 YSYEKL. The CDR3 loop is CASSALAGTGNTIYF. DNA for the CDR3: TGCGCCAGCAGCGCCTTAGCAGGGACTGGAAACACCATATATTTT.

The chain is built from TRBV30 and TRBJ1-6, with 8 bases fitting TRBD1. The germline V gene encodes CDR1 GTSNPN and CDR2 SVGIG (reference sequence). The length of the CDR3 is 11 residues. V shed 4 bases and J 14 bases; nucleotides not matched to a gene: 4. The CDR3 DNA reads as TGTGCCTGGAAGGCAGGGGGCTCCCTCCACTTT. Protein sequence: CAWKAGGSLHF.

The chain has TRBV9 and TRBJ1-2, with D tentatively TRBD1 (5 bases). Germline CDR1 SGDLS, CDR2 YYNGEE. The germline V and J ends were trimmed by 0 bases and 5 bases, with 17 bases remaining between them. The CDR3 consists of 16 residues. The CDR3 region has the DNA TGTGCCAGCAGCGTAGCACAGGTAGCTATTACTTATGGCTACACCTTC. It codes for CASSVAQVAITYGYTF.

This clone was counted ten times or more. This chain joins TRBV2 and TRBJ1-6; 11 bases fit TRBD1. Germline CDR1 is SNHLY and CDR2 is FYNNEI. The CDR3 has 15 residues. Trimming removed 4 bases from V and 7 bases from J; junction bases left unmatched: 3. DNA of the CDR3: TGTGCCAGCAGTGGAGGGACAGGGGGGAATTCACCCCTCCACTTT. Translated, it gives CASSGGTGGNSPLHF.

The chain couples TRBV5-4 to TRBJ1-6, with D hard to call. This CDR3 is built from 15 residues. V lost 1 base to trimming and J lost 4 bases, with 9 bases between them. Germline V CDR1 and CDR2: SGHNT, YYREEE (reference sequence). CDR3 loop: CASSLLGEYNSPLHF. CDR3 coding DNA: TGTGCCAGCAGCTTGCTCGGAGAATATAATTCACCCCTCCACTTT.

The chain combines TRBV10-3 with TRBJ1-1; D may be TRBD1 (5 bases). CDR3 length: 14 residues. With 0 bases removed from V and 4 bases from J, the gap between germline ends came to 9 bases. CDR1 is ENHRY and CDR2 is SYGVKD in the germline V gene. The CDR3 nucleotides read TGTGCCATCAGTGAGTCAGGGGATCGCACTGAAGCTTTCTTT. Its protein product is CAISESGDRTEAFF.

J is TRBJ2-1 and V is TRBV30, with D possibly TRBD2 on 6 matching bases. V lost 4 bases to trimming and J lost 2 bases, with 15 bases between them. This CDR3 is 15 amino acids long. Germline V lookup: CDR1 GTSNPN, CDR2 SVGIG (reference sequence). The CDR3 loop reads CAWTPWGDPYNEQFF. As DNA, the CDR3 is TGTGCCTGGACCCCTTGGGGGGACCCCTACAATGAGCAGTTCTTC.

This clone was counted a few times. The chain has TRBV30 and TRBJ1-6; weak D call: TRBD1 (6 bases). CDR1 and CDR2 from the germline V gene are GTSNPN and SVGIG (reference sequence). The CDR3 length is 13 residues. V was cut by 0 bases and J by 10 bases, with 10 bases left in between. The CDR3 DNA is TGTGCCTGGAGTGTACAGGGAAGGTCACCCCTCCACTTT. Protein sequence: CAWSVQGRSPLHF.

The chain couples TRBV19 to TRBJ2-3; 11 nucleotides agree with TRBD2. The germline V gene has CDR1 LNHDA and CDR2 SQIVND (reference sequence). V gave up 6 bases and J gave up 5 bases; unmatched junction bases: 10. The CDR3 sequence is 16 residues long. CDR3 region: CASSPGGSGRVDTQYF. The CDR3 bases are TGTGCCAGTAGCCCCGGGGGTAGCGGGAGGGTAGATACGCAGTATTTT. Filled out from reference TRBV19 and TRBJ2-3, the complete variable domain reads DGGITQSPKYLFRKEGQNVTLSCEQNLNHDAMYWYRQDPGQGLRLIYYSQIVNDFQKGDIAEGYSVSREKKESFPLTVTSAQKNPTAFYLCASSPGGSGRVDTQYFGPGTRLTVL.

V and J are TRBV15 and TRBJ2-7; TRBD2 is a possible D gene (6 bases). Germline lookup yields CDR1 LNHNV and CDR2 YYDKDF (reference sequence). The V end lost 4 bases, the J end lost 2 bases, and 21 bases lay between the germline ends. CDR3 length equals 17 residues. CDR3 bases: TGTGCCACCAGCATGCGGGGCGTTCTTAGGATTCCCTACGAGCAGTACGTC. It yields the protein CATSMRGVLRIPYEQYV.

V is TRBV10-2 and J is TRBJ1-5, with 10 nucleotides matching TRBD1. Germline V gene sequence: CDR1 WSHSY, CDR2 SAAADI. CDR3 size: 14 residues. V gave up 6 bases and J gave up 7 bases; unmatched junction bases: 6. CDR3 region: CASRSTGGLQPQHF. DNA of the CDR3: TGCGCCAGCAGGTCGACAGGGGGCCTGCAGCCCCAGCATTTT.

This rearrangement joins TRBV5-1 to TRBJ2-1; a weak D match, TRBD2 (5 bases). This CDR3 is 12 amino acids long. Germline-derived CDR1 and CDR2 are SGHRS and YFSETQ. V was clipped by 9 bases and J by 10 bases, with 17 bases between them. CDR3 DNA sequence: TGCGCCACCCAACGGGATATGGGAGAGCAGTTCTTC. It translates to CATQRDMGEQFF.

V gene TRBV5-1 combines with J gene TRBJ1-1, with no clear D. Germline V gene lookup returns CDR1 SGHRS and CDR2 YFSETQ. The CDR3 consists of 16 residues. V lost 0 bases, J lost 3 bases, and 15 bases lay in between. CDR3 DNA: TGCGCCAGCAGCTTGGCCGGCAGCCCCGGGGACACTGAAGCTTTCTTT. This gives the protein CASSLAGSPGDTEAFF.

J is TRBJ2-7 and V is TRBV18; tentatively, D is TRBD1 (6 bases). CDR3 size: 12 residues. The germline CDR1 and CDR2 sequences are KGHSH and LQKENI. V was cut by 4 bases and J by 6 bases, with 10 bases left in between. CDR3 DNA: TGTGCCAGCTCACTACAGGGCCTCGAGCAGTACTTC. The encoded protein is CASSLQGLEQYF.